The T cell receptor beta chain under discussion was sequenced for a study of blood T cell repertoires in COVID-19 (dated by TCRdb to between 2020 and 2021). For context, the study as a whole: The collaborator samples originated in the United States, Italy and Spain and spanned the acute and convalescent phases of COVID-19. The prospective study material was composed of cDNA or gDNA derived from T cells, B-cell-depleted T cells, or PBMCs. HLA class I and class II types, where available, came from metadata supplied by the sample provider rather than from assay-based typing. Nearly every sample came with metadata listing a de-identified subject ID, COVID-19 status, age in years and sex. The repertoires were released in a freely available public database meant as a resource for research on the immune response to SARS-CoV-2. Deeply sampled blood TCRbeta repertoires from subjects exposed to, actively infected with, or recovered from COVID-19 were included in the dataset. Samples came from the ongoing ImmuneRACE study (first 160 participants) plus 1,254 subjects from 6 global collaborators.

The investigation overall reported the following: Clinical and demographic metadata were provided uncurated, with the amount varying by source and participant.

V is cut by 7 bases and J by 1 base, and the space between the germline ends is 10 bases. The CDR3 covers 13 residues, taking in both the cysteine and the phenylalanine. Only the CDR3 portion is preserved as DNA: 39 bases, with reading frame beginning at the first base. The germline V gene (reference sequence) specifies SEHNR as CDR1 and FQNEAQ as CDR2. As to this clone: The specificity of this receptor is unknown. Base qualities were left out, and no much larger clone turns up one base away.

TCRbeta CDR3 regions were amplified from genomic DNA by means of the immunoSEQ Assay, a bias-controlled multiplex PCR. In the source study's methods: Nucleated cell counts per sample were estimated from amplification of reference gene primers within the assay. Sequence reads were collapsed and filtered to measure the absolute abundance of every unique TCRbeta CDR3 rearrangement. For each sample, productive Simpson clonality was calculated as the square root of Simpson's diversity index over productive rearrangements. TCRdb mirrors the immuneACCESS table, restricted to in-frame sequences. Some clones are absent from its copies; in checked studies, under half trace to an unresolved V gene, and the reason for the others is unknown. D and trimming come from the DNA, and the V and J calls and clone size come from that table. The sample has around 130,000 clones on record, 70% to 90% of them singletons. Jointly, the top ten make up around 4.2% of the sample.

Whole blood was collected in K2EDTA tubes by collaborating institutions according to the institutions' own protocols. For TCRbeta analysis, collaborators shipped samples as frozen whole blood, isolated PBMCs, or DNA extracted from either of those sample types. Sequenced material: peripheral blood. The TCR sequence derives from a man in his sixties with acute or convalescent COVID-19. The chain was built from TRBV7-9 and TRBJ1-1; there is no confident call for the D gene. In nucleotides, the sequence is TGTGCCAGCACCCCTCCCGGGAACACTGAAGCTTTCTTT. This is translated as CASTPPGNTEAFF.